These 15 T cell receptor beta chains came from one sample sequenced in a study of vaccination effects on CD4 cells after COVID-19. The antigens these receptors bind are not known. Subsequent to 10 days of culture, CD4+ T cells were isolated. PCR confirmed that the person was infected with SARS-CoV-2 between March and December 2020. Two-dose BNT162b2 or mRNA-1273 vaccination was given to participants. Data came from immunoSEQ multiplex PCR; TCRdb stores just in-frame clones and leaves some out. The table has roughly 46,000 clones, nearly 75% seen once. Sequenced here: CD4+ T cells from PBMCs cultured without peptide, sampled after COVID-19 vaccination. The source of these receptors is a human donor who had a prior SARS-CoV-2 infection.

The genes are TRBV18 and TRBJ1-2, with 9 bases identical to TRBD1. V trimming: 2 bases; J trimming: 3 bases; junction bases outside the gene matches: 4. The CDR3 is 15 amino acids. Germline CDR1 KGHSH, CDR2 LQKENI. This chain's CDR3 is CASSPRTGVDYGYTF. CDR3 DNA: TGTGCCAGCTCACCAAGGACAGGGGTGGACTATGGCTACACCTTC.

The chain employs TRBV4-2 and TRBJ2-3; TRBD2 agrees at 11 bases. Germline V lookup: CDR1 LGHNA, CDR2 YNFKEQ. Trimming removed 3 bases from V and 1 base from J; junction bases left unmatched: 0. This CDR3 has 15 residues. The CDR3 spells CASSQGLAGTDTQYF. CDR3 nucleotides: TGTGCCAGCAGCCAGGGACTAGCGGGCACAGATACGCAGTATTTT.

The chain joins TRBV29-1 to TRBJ2-1, with 9 positions matching TRBD2. Germline CDR1 reads SQVTM; CDR2 reads ANQGSEA. Trimming at V came to 4 bases and at J to 2 bases, leaving 3 bases not matched to a gene. This CDR3 comprises 14 residues. The CDR3 is CSVAGGRAYNEQFF. CDR3 in DNA: TGCAGCGTTGCGGGCGGGAGGGCCTACAATGAGCAGTTCTTC.

The rearrangement joins TRBV18 to TRBJ2-7; 11 nucleotides match TRBD2. V lost 2 bases and J lost 6; bases outside the gene matches: 6. Germline CDR1 and CDR2: KGHSH and LQKENI. The CDR3 is 15 residues long. CDR3 nucleotide sequence: TGTGCCAGCTCACCAGGTAGCGGGAGGGTTACCGAGCAGTACTTC. Translated: CASSPGSGRVTEQYF.

The gene calls are TRBV28 and TRBJ1-3; D is unclear. This CDR3 comprises 15 residues. Germline values: CDR1 MDHEN, CDR2 SYDVKM. V dropped 0 bases and J dropped 0 bases, with 6 bases sitting between them. For the CDR3, the DNA is TGTGCCAGCAGTTTATGGGACCGCTCTGGAAACACCATATATTTT. Amino acids: CASSLWDRSGNTIYF.

The chain is built from TRBV7-2 and TRBJ1-2; TRBD1 agrees at 7 bases. J gave up 4 bases and V 6 bases, and 8 bases lay outside the gene matches. CDR3 length: 14 residues. Per the germline V gene, CDR1 is SGHTA and CDR2 is FQGNSA. In DNA form, the CDR3 reads TGTGCCAGCAGACTAGACAGGGAGGTCTATGGCTACACCTTC. Translating gives CASRLDREVYGYTF.

This clone was detected once. V and J are TRBV9 and TRBJ2-2; D might be TRBD1 (5 bases). V gave up 7 bases and J gave up 0 bases, with 7 bases separating them. Germline values: CDR1 SGDLS, CDR2 YYNGEE. The CDR3 sequence is 13 residues long. The CDR3 DNA reads TGTGCCAGCGAGGACACGAACACCGGGGAGCTGTTTTTT. Translating gives CASEDTNTGELFF.

The gene calls are TRBV11-1 and TRBJ2-3; 8 bases match TRBD1. The CDR3 spans 12 residues. V shed 5 bases and J 12 bases; nucleotides not matched to a gene: 7. CDR1 and CDR2 from the germline V gene are SGHAT and FQDESV (reference sequence). The CDR3 loop is CASSSGQGLQYF. The CDR3 DNA reads as TGTGCCAGCAGCAGTGGACAGGGTCTACAGTATTTT.

This chain joins TRBV18 and TRBJ1-4; TRBD1 is a possible D gene (6 bases). The CDR3 runs to 16 residues. Germline CDR1 is KGHSH and CDR2 is LQKENI. Trimming stripped 1 base from V and 8 bases from J, with 17 bases between. The CDR3 region is CASSPRGARSSEKLFF. The DNA of the CDR3 is TGTGCCAGCTCACCACGGGGGGCGCGTTCTAGCGAAAAACTGTTTTTT. The full variable domain, in which reference TRBV18 and TRBJ1-4 provide the parts outside the CDR3, is NAGVMQNPRHLVRRRGQEARLRCSPMKGHSHVYWYRQLPEEGLKFMVYLQKENIIDESGMPKERFSAEFPKEGPSILRIQQVVRGDSAAYFCASSPRGARSSEKLFFGSGTQLSVL.

The chain uses TRBV12-3 or TRBV12-4 and TRBJ1-2, with D uncertain. The CDR3 is 13 amino acids. The V and J ends lost 7 bases and 7 bases respectively, with 16 bases between them. This chain's CDR3 is CASTYNFGSGYTF. In nucleotides, the CDR3 is TGTGCCAGCACCTACAACTTTGGGAGTGGCTACACCTTC.

V is TRBV7-2 and J is TRBJ1-5, with D maybe TRBD1 (5 bases). The V end was cut by 4 bases, the J end by 7 bases, with 11 bases between. Germline V gives CDR1 SGHTA, CDR2 FQGNSA. The CDR3 contains 13 residues. As DNA, the CDR3 is TGTGCCAGCAGCTATGCGGGGGACCAGCCCCAGCATTTT. Its protein product is CASSYAGDQPQHF.

The rearrangement joins TRBV24-1 to TRBJ1-2; 11 nucleotides line up with TRBD1. The CDR3 totals 14 residues. Trimming cost V 7 bases and J 7 bases; bases outside gene matches: 7. Germline-derived CDR1 and CDR2 are KGHDR and SFDVKD. The CDR3 region has the DNA TGTGCCACCAGCGATCCGGGACAGGGGGGTGGCTACACCTTC. This sequence encodes CATSDPGQGGGYTF.

This rearrangement joins TRBV28 to TRBJ1-3, with D uncertain. With 6 bases removed from V and 4 bases from J, the gap between germline ends came to 7 bases. There are 12 residues in the CDR3. Per the germline V gene, CDR1 is MDHEN and CDR2 is SYDVKM. In DNA form, the CDR3 reads TGTGCCAGCAGGATCCCCGGAAACACCATATATTTT. This encodes CASRIPGNTIYF.

CDR3 nucleotide sequence: TGTGCCAGCAATAAAATAGCGGGGGGTCACAATGAGCAGTTCTTC. This translates into CASNKIAGGHNEQFF. The gene calls are TRBV6-5 and TRBJ2-1; TRBD2 aligns across 10 bases. V lost 7 bases and J lost 5; bases outside the gene matches: 8. Germline V gives CDR1 MNHEY, CDR2 SVGAGI. CDR3 size: 15 residues.

The chain combines TRBV19 with TRBJ2-7; 10 nucleotides align to TRBD1. The CDR3 runs to 15 residues. The germline V gene has CDR1 LNHDA and CDR2 SQIVND (reference sequence). Losses at the gene ends were 4 bases for V and 5 bases for J; bases not matched to a gene: 8. Here the CDR3 reads CASSRRQGADHEQYF. CDR3 nucleotide sequence: TGTGCCAGTAGTAGAAGACAGGGGGCGGATCACGAGCAGTACTTC.